The 2 T cell receptor beta chains listed next were all sequenced from one sample in a study of blood T cell repertoires in COVID-19. Here immunoSEQ multiplex PCR was the method, and the copy in TCRdb shows in-frame clones only, minus some. The profile shows about 290,000 clones, around four fifths of them singletons. The sample taken for sequencing was peripheral blood. All receptors come from a woman between 50 and 59 years old with active or convalescent COVID-19.

The chain combines TRBV5-1 with TRBJ2-4; D may be TRBD2 (6 bases). Per germline, CDR1 SGHRS and CDR2 YFSETQ. Trimming shortened V by 2 bases and J by 3 bases, and 18 bases separated the two germline ends. The CDR3 loop spans 17 amino acids. Written as DNA, the CDR3 is TGCGCCAGCAGCTTCCTGTTCGCGGGGTTCGGCAAAAACATTCAGTACTTC. Protein product: CASSFLFAGFGKNIQYF.

This clone was detected a few times. The chain carries TRBV5-1 and TRBJ2-7; 13 nucleotides line up with TRBD2. The trim removed 4 bases at V and 4 bases at J, leaving 5 bases unmatched. This CDR3 comprises 15 residues. Germline assignment: CDR1 SGHRS and CDR2 YFSETQ. The CDR3 DNA reads TGCGCCAGCAGCCGGACTAGCGGGGGCCGATACGAGCAGTACTTC. As protein: CASSRTSGGRYEQYF.